The T cell receptor (beta chain) described here comes from a study of low-dose radiotherapy and immunotherapy resistance in tumors. Study background: With 1 Gy per fraction every two weeks, Cohort 2 accumulated 13 Gy across 26 weeks.

cDNA synthesis used a TRAV/TRBV-specific primer set for both chains. Amplification of TCRs used a constant-region primer and V-primer adapter for roughly 22 PCR cycles. MiXCR, applied by TCRdb to the reads, yields one record per CDR3 protein. Seen here are roughly 11,000 distinct CDR3 sequences, about 54% observed once, and the top ten hold 7% to 8.5%. The germline CDR1 and CDR2 sequences are SQVTM and ANQGSEA. The CDR3 loop spans 13 amino acids. Trimming cost V 5 bases and J 5 bases, with 15 bases left between them. It was nivolumab, ipilimumab, aspirin, low-dose cyclophosphamide and low-dose radiotherapy that donors received.

The chain links TRBV29-1 to TRBJ2-5; no clear D gene. This TCR came from a human donor with advanced metastatic prostate, ovarian, gallbladder or colorectal cancer (not recorded which). This table probably holds off-target reads from a library built for another chain. The CDR3 spells CSVPVGPRETQYF. In nucleotides, the CDR3 is TGCAGCGTTCCAGTTGGACCCCGGGAGACCCAGTACTTC.